The source of this T cell receptor beta chain is a study of blood T cell repertoires in COVID-19. A few counts support this clone. V gave up 4 bases and J gave up 10 bases, with 14 bases separating them. The length of the CDR3 is 12 residues. CDR1 and CDR2 (germline): SGHRS, YFSETQ. Original methodology: Scientists estimated how many nucleated cells there were by amplifying reference gene primers. The protocol was immunoSEQ multiplex PCR, while the TCRdb copy is restricted to in-frame clones and leaves out a portion. From that table come the V and J calls and clone size; the DNA was used to work out D and trimming. Of about 210,000 clones listed, approximately 80% are singletons.

The sequenced material came from PBMCs or T cells enriched from blood (not recorded which). The sequence derives from a middle-aged man who had recovered from COVID-19. The chain employs TRBV5-1 and TRBJ1-1; maybe TRBD1 (6 bases). Here the CDR3 reads CASSHGTTGAFF. The CDR3 DNA reads TGCGCCAGCAGCCATGGGACAACCGGAGCTTTCTTT.